This TCR beta chain originates from a study of CD8+ T cells in alopecia areata. The study's findings and limits: Patients shared TCRs less clearly than mice did, possibly for HLA-related reasons.

As to this clone: What it binds is not known.

In each case, RNA was isolated and then reverse transcribed into cDNA as the sequencing template. TCRdb's table, derived via immunoSEQ multiplex PCR, lists solely in-frame clones and lacks some. The data show 140,000 to 150,000 clones, with 85% to 90% seen just once and roughly 16% held by the top ten. This receptor was taken from a human donor with alopecia areata. Material: CD8+ T cells sorted from blood, obtained at week 0.

The DNA of the CDR3 is TGTGCCAGCAGCGAGCCCCGCACAGGGTCTAGCACAGATACGCAGTATTTT. Residues: CASSEPRTGSSTDTQYF. The chain recombines TRBV9 with TRBJ2-3; D might be TRBD1 (6 bases). Trimming pared 3 bases from V and 0 bases from J, leaving 17 bases between. The CDR3 runs 17 residues. Germline-derived CDR1 and CDR2 are SGDLS and YYNGEE.